Listed below are T cell receptor beta chains from one sample, sequenced in a study of T cell responses to AZD1222 COVID-19 vaccine. Measured with immunoSEQ multiplex PCR; TCRdb has only the in-frame clones, and not every one. The sample lists about 140,000 clones, 85% to 95% occurring once. Material: peripheral blood, obtained on day 0 of AZD1222 vaccination. These receptors all stem from an adult in good health. The CDR3 runs from the conserved cysteine through the conserved F or W. The D gene is left open where the match is weak. Expanded clones are given a class, and other clones once, few, many or no size at all.

v_call,j_call,d_call,clone_size,cdr3_nt,cdr3_aa
TRBV9,TRBJ2-2,NA,NA,TGTGCCAGCAGCGTAGCGGGGGGCTTTACCGGGGAGCTGTTTTTT,CASSVAGGFTGELFF
TRBV5-1,TRBJ2-7,NA,NA,TGCGCCAGCAGCTTGACAGGGACCTACGAGCAGTACTTC,CASSLTGTYEQYF
TRBV4-2,TRBJ2-7,NA,NA,TGTGCCAGCAGCCAAGATCTGGATGCCAGCGGAGCCTACGAGCAGTACTTC,CASSQDLDASGAYEQYF
TRBV30,TRBJ1-4,TRBD1,NA,TGTGCCGGGGGACAGGGGGCAACTAATGAAAAACTGTTTTTT,CAGGQGATNEKLFF
TRBV6-5,TRBJ1-1,NA,NA,TGTGCCAGCACCTTTACGAACACTGAAGCTTTCTTT,CASTFTNTEAFF
TRBV2,TRBJ1-2,TRBD1,NA,TGTGCCAGCAGTGACAGGGGGAACTATGGCTACACCTTC,CASSDRGNYGYTF
TRBV27,TRBJ2-1,TRBD2,NA,TGTGCCAGCAGTTTATTGAGCGGGAGGCCTTCAAGACCCTACAATGAGCAGTTCTTC,CASSLLSGRPSRPYNEQFF
TRBV27,TRBJ2-3,NA,once,TGTGCCAGCAGTTTAGTCAGGGTCGCAGATACGCAGTATTTT,CASSLVRVADTQYF
TRBV7-2,TRBJ1-2,NA,NA,TGTGCCAGCAGCTTAGACCGGGGTCAGGGCCGATATGGCTACACCTTC,CASSLDRGQGRYGYTF
TRBV20-1,TRBJ2-5,NA,NA,TGCAGTGCTAGACTGCGAGAGACCCAGTACTTC,CSARLRETQYF
TRBV2,TRBJ1-5,NA,NA,TGTGCCAGCAGTGAGGTAGTTAACACCAATCAGCCCCAGCATTTT,CASSEVVNTNQPQHF
TRBV10-3,TRBJ2-7,TRBD2,NA,TGTGCCATCAGTGAGTCAGCGGGAAGGTACGAGCAGTACTTC,CAISESAGRYEQYF
TRBV6-2/TRBV6-3,TRBJ1-1,NA,NA,TGTGCCAGCAGCGGGCGGGGCGCGGTCACTGAAGCTTTCTTT,CASSGRGAVTEAFF
TRBV9,TRBJ2-1,NA,NA,TGTGCCAGCAGCGCCACCGGGACATTTTACAATGAGCAGTTCTTC,CASSATGTFYNEQFF
TRBV25-1,TRBJ1-3,NA,NA,TGTGCCAGCAGTGAATATGGCCGCACCATATATTTT,CASSEYGRTIYF
TRBV28,TRBJ2-2,TRBD1,NA,TGTGCCAGCAGCTCAGGGGGCATCGGCACCGGGGAGCTGTTTTTT,CASSSGGIGTGELFF
TRBV5-8,TRBJ2-7,NA,NA,TGTGCCAGCAGGACGATAGGCGGGTCCTCCTACGAGCAGTACTTC,CASRTIGGSSYEQYF
TRBV7-2,TRBJ2-1,NA,few,TGTGCCAGCATCCCGTGGGGGCTAGCGGAGAACAATGAGCAGTTCTTC,CASIPWGLAENNEQFF
TRBV27,TRBJ2-1,NA,NA,TGTGCCAGCAGTTGGCGGACCTCTTTAAACAATGAGCAGTTCTTC,CASSWRTSLNNEQFF
TRBV19,TRBJ2-5,NA,NA,TGTGCCAGTAGTATGGCGCGGGGTCGTGAGACCCAGTACTTC,CASSMARGRETQYF
TRBV5-6,TRBJ2-3,NA,NA,TGTGCCAGCAGCTTGGCCGGCAGGGGCACAGATACGCAGTATTTT,CASSLAGRGTDTQYF
TRBV25-1,TRBJ1-2,NA,NA,TGTGCCAGCAGTGTCCAGACAGTTGGCTACACCTTC,CASSVQTVGYTF
TRBV30,TRBJ1-4,NA,few,TGTGCCTGGAGTCGCAGGGGATGGGGTAATGAAAAACTGTTTTTT,CAWSRRGWGNEKLFF
TRBV9,TRBJ1-2,NA,NA,TGTGCCAGCAGCGTAGGAGTAGGTTATGGCTACACCTTC,CASSVGVGYGYTF
TRBV10-3,TRBJ2-7,TRBD2,once,TGTGCCACCACGGAGCGGGGTACCTACGAGCAGTACTTC,CATTERGTYEQYF
TRBV4-1,TRBJ1-2,NA,NA,TGCGCCAGCAGCCACCGGGACACCAACAACTATGGCTACACCTTC,CASSHRDTNNYGYTF
TRBV4-3,TRBJ1-3,NA,NA,TGCGCCAGCAGCTCACGAGGGGGGGTCTCTGGAAACACCATATATTTT,CASSSRGGVSGNTIYF
TRBV29-1,TRBJ2-3,TRBD2,once,TGCAGCGTTGGACTAGCGGGAGAGGGGCAGTATTTT,CSVGLAGEGQYF
TRBV28,TRBJ1-2,TRBD1,NA,TGTGCCAGCAGCAACCCGGACAGGGGATACTATGGCTACACCTTC,CASSNPDRGYYGYTF
TRBV29-1,TRBJ1-1,NA,NA,TGCAGCGCACCAAAAAGGGCAGGGTCGAACACTGAAGCTTTCTTT,CSAPKRAGSNTEAFF
TRBV13,TRBJ2-1,TRBD2,NA,TGTGCCAGCAGCTTAGCAGCGGGGGTAACGAATGAGCAGTTCTTC,CASSLAAGVTNEQFF
TRBV7-2,TRBJ1-3,NA,once,TGTGCCAGCAGCTTTCGACAGAGCTCTGGAAACACCATATATTTT,CASSFRQSSGNTIYF
TRBV6-5,TRBJ1-2,TRBD1,once,TGTGCCAGCAGTTATTCCCGACAGGGGGCAAACTATGGCTACACCTTC,CASSYSRQGANYGYTF
TRBV4-3,TRBJ1-4,NA,NA,TGCGCCAGCAGCCAAGAGTTCACAGGGAGTGAAAAACTGTTTTTT,CASSQEFTGSEKLFF
TRBV18,TRBJ1-2,NA,NA,TGTGCCAGCTCACCAGTGGCACAGGGAAACCGCTATGGCTACACCTTC,CASSPVAQGNRYGYTF
TRBV4-3,TRBJ1-2,NA,few,TGCGCCAGCAGCCACGCCAGGGCTTACTATGGCTACACCTTC,CASSHARAYYGYTF
TRBV6-2/TRBV6-3,TRBJ2-2,TRBD1,NA,TGTGCCAGCAGTACTCTAGGAACAGGGGACCAGGATGTCGGGGAGCTGTTTTTT,CASSTLGTGDQDVGELFF
TRBV9,TRBJ2-7,NA,NA,TGTGCCAGCAGCGCCCAACAGGACTCCCTACACGAGCAGTACTTC,CASSAQQDSLHEQYF
TRBV6-1,TRBJ2-7,TRBD1,NA,TGTGCCAGCAGTGAAAGAATCGGGACAGTTTACTACGAGCAGTACTTC,CASSERIGTVYYEQYF
TRBV14,TRBJ1-2,NA,NA,TGTGCCAGCAGCCAAGAAAGGGGCGGCGGCTACACCTTC,CASSQERGGGYTF
TRBV21-1,TRBJ2-1,NA,NA,TGTGCCAGCAGCTCGGGAGGACTAGCGGGAGGCGACCCCTACAATGAGCAGTTCTTC,CASSSGGLAGGDPYNEQFF
TRBV24-1,TRBJ1-2,NA,NA,TGTGCCACCAGTGATTTGGGGCAGCCCTTGAACTATGGCTACACCTTC,CATSDLGQPLNYGYTF
TRBV2,TRBJ2-7,NA,NA,TGTGCCAGCAGAGAGGACTACGAGCAGTACTTC,CASREDYEQYF
TRBV20-1,TRBJ1-1,NA,NA,TGCAGTGCTAGCGACGGCCCTGAAGCTTTCTTT,CSASDGPEAFF
TRBV30,TRBJ2-1,TRBD2,NA,TGTGCCTGGGTCGGGACTAGCGGGAGGGGAAACTACAATGAGCAGTTCTTC,CAWVGTSGRGNYNEQFF
TRBV19,TRBJ1-2,NA,once,TGTGCCAGTAATACAGAACAAAACCTATATGGCTACACCTTC,CASNTEQNLYGYTF
TRBV6-2/TRBV6-3,TRBJ1-1,NA,NA,TGTGCCAGCAGTAAAGACAGAACTGAAGCTTTCTTT,CASSKDRTEAFF
TRBV5-1,TRBJ2-7,TRBD1,once,TGCGCCAGCAGCGATGGGACAGGTTCCTACGAGCAGTACTTC,CASSDGTGSYEQYF
TRBV10-3,TRBJ1-1,TRBD1,NA,TGTGCCATCAAGAACAGGGGGGTGTCTGAAGCTTTCTTT,CAIKNRGVSEAFF
TRBV4-2,TRBJ2-5,TRBD2,NA,TGTGCCAGCAGCCAAGATCCCATTAGCGGGAGGATAGAGACCCAGTACTTC,CASSQDPISGRIETQYF
TRBV29-1,TRBJ1-1,NA,NA,TGCAGCGGTTTTGGCGCGGGCAGGGTTTTCTTT,CSGFGAGRVFF
TRBV7-3,TRBJ1-2,NA,once,TGTGCCAGCAGCTTGGGACGGACAAACTATGGCTACACCTTC,CASSLGRTNYGYTF
TRBV11-3,TRBJ2-3,NA,once,TGTGCCAGCAGCCGGGGGGCCGGGAGCACAGATACGCAGTATTTT,CASSRGAGSTDTQYF
TRBV30,TRBJ1-1,NA,NA,TGTGCCTGGAGTGTCGCCAAGTTTGAAGCTTTCTTT,CAWSVAKFEAFF
TRBV4-3,TRBJ1-5,NA,NA,TGCGCCAGCAGCCAAGATCTAGTGCAGCCCCAGCATTTT,CASSQDLVQPQHF